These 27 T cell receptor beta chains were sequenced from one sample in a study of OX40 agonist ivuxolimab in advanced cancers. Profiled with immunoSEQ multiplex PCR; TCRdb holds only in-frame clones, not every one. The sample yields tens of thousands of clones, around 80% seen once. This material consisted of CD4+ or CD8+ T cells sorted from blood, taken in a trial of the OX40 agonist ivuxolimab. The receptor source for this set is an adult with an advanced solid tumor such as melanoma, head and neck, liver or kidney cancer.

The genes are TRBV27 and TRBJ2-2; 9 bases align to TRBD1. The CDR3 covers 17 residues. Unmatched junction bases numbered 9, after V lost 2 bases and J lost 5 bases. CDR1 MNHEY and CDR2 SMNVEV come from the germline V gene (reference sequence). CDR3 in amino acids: CASSLADRGHYTGELFF. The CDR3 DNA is TGTGCCAGCAGTTTAGCGGACAGGGGCCACTATACCGGGGAGCTGTTTTTT.

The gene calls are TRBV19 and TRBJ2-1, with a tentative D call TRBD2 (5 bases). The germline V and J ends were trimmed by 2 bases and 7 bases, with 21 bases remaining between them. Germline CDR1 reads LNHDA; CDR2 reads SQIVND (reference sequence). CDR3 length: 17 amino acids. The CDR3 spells CASSIPDVGVAKNEQFF. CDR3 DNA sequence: TGTGCCAGTAGTATACCCGATGTGGGAGTGGCTAAGAATGAGCAGTTCTTC. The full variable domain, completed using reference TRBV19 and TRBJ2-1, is DGGITQSPKYLFRKEGQNVTLSCEQNLNHDAMYWYRQDPGQGLRLIYYSQIVNDFQKGDIAEGYSVSREKKESFPLTVTSAQKNPTAFYLCASSIPDVGVAKNEQFFGPGTRLTVL.

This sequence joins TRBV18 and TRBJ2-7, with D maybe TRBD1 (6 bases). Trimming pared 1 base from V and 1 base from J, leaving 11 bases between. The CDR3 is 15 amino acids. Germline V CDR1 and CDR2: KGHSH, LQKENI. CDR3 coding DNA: TGTGCCAGCTCACCACTCCAGGGGCCATCCTACGAGCAGTACTTC. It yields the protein CASSPLQGPSYEQYF.

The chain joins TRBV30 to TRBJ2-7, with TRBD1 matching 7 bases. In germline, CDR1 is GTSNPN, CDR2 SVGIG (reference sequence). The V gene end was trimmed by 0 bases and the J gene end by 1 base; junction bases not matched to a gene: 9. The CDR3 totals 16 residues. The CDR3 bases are TGTGCCTGGAGTGTAAGGACAGGAGTGATTTCCTACGAGCAGTACTTC. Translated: CAWSVRTGVISYEQYF.

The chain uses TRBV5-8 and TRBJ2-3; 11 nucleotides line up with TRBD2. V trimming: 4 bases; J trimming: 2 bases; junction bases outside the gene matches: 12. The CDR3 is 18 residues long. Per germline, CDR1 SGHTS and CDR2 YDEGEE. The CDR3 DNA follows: TGTGCCAGCAGCCTTCGCCTACTAGCGGGGGCATCCACAGATACGCAGTATTTT. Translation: CASSLRLLAGASTDTQYF.

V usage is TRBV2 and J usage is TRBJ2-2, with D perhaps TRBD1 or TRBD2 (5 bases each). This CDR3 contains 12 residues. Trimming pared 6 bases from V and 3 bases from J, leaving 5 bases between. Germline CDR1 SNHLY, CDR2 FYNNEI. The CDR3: CASRGDTGELFF. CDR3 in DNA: TGTGCCAGCAGGGGGGACACCGGGGAGCTGTTTTTT.

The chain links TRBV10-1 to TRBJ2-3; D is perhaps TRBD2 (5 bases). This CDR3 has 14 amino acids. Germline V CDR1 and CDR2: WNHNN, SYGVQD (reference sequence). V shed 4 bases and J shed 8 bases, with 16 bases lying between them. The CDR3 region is CASSAGSLSSTQYF. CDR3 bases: TGCGCCAGCAGTGCGGGATCCCTCTCGAGTACGCAGTATTTT.

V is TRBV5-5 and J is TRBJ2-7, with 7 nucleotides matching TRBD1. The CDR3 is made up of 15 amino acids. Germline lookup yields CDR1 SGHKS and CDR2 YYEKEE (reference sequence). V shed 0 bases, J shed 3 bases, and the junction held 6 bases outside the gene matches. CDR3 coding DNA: TGTGCCAGCAGCTTGGAGGGGGCCGGCTTCTACGAGCAGTACTTC. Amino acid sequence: CASSLEGAGFYEQYF.

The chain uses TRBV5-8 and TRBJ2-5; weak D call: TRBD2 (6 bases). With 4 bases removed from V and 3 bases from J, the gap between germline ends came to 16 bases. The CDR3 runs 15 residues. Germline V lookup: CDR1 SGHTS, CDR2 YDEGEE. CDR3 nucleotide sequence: TGTGCCAGCAGCCTCCAGTTGGGAGGAAAAGAGACCCAGTACTTC. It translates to CASSLQLGGKETQYF.

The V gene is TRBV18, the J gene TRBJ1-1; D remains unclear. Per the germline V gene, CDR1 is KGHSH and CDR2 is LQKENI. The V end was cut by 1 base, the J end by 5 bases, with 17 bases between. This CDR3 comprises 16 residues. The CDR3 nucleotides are TGTGCCAGCTCACCACATGGACGGGATTTCGGGACTGAAGCTTTCTTT. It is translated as CASSPHGRDFGTEAFF.

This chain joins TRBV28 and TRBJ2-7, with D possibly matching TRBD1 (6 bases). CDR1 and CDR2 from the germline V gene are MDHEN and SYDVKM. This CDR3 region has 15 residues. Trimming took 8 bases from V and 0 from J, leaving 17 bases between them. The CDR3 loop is CASGRGLPSSYEQYF. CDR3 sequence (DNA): TGTGCCAGCGGCAGGGGCCTGCCGAGCTCCTACGAGCAGTACTTC.

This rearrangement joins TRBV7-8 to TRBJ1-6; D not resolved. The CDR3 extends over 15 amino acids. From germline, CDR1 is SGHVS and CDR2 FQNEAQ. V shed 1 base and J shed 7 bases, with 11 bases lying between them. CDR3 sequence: CASSLGESRNSPLHF. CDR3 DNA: TGTGCCAGCAGCTTAGGAGAAAGCCGAAATTCACCCCTCCACTTT.

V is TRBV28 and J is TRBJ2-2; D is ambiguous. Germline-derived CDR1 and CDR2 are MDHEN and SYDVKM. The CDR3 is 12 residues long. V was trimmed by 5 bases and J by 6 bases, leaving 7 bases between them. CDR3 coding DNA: TGTGCCAGCAGTCCCCTTGCCGGGGAGCTGTTTTTT. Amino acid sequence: CASSPLAGELFF.

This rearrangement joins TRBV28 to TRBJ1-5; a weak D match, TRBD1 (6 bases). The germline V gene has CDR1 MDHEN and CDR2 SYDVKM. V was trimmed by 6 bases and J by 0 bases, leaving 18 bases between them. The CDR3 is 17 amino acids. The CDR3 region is CASSHDRLLYSNQPQHF. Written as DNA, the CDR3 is TGTGCCAGCAGCCACGACAGGCTACTTTATAGCAATCAGCCCCAGCATTTT.

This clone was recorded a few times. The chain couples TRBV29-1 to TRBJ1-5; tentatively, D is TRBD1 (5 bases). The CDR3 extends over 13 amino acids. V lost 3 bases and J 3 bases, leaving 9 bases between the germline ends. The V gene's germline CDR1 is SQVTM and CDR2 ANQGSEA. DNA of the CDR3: TGCAGCGTTGATCAGGGTCCCAATCAGCCCCAGCATTTT. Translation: CSVDQGPNQPQHF.

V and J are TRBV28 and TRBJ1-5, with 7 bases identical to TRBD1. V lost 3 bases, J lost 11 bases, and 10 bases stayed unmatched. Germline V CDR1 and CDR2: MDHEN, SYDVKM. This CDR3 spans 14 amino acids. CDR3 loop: CASSLVQGPWSQHF. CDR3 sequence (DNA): TGTGCCAGCAGTTTGGTACAGGGGCCCTGGTCCCAGCATTTT.

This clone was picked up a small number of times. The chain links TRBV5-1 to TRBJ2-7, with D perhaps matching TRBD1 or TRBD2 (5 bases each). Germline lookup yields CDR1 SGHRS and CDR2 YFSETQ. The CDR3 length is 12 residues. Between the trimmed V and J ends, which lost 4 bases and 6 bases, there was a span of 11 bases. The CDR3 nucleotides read TGCGCCAGCAGCCCTGGGACGGGCGAGCAGTACTTC. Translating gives CASSPGTGEQYF.

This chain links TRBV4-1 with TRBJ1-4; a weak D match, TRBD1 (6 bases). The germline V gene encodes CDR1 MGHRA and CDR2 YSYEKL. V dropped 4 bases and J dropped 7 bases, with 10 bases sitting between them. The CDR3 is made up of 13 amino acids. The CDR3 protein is CASSLQGPEKLFF. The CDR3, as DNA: TGCGCCAGCAGCCTACAGGGACCTGAAAAACTGTTTTTT.

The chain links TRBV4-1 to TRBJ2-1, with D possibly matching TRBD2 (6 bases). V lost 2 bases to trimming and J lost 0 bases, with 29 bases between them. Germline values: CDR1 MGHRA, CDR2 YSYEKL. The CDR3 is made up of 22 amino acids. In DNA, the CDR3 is TGCGCCAGCAGCCAATTCATACGTGCTAGCCGGGAGCTCCCGACCTCCTACAATGAGCAGTTCTTC. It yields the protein CASSQFIRASRELPTSYNEQFF.

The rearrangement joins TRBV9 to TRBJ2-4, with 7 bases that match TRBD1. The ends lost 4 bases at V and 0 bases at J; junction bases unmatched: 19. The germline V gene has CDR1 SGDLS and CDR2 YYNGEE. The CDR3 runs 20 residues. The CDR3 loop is CASSPTGRQGPNLAKNIQYF. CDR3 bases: TGTGCCAGCAGCCCAACAGGAAGACAGGGCCCGAATTTAGCCAAAAACATTCAGTACTTC.

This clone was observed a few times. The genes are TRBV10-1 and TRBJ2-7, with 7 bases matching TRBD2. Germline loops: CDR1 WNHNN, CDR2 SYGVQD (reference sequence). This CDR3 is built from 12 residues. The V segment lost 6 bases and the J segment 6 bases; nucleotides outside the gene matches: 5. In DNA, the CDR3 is TGCGCCAGCAGCGTACGCGGGGGCGAGCAGTACTTC. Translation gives CASSVRGGEQYF.

The CDR3 reads CAWSVLSGRWEDTQYF. CDR3 bases: TGTGCCTGGAGTGTACTGAGCGGGAGGTGGGAAGATACGCAGTATTTT. The rearrangement joins TRBV30 to TRBJ2-3, with 9 positions matching TRBD2. Germline CDR1 GTSNPN, CDR2 SVGIG (reference sequence). This CDR3 has 16 residues. The V gene end was trimmed by 0 bases and the J gene end by 5 bases; junction bases not matched to a gene: 9.

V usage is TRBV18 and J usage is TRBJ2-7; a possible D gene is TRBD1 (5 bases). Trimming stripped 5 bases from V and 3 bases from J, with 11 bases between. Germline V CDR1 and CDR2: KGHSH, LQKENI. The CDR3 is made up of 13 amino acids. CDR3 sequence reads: CASSRQSLYEQYF. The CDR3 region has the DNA TGTGCCAGCTCAAGACAGTCCCTCTACGAGCAGTACTTC.

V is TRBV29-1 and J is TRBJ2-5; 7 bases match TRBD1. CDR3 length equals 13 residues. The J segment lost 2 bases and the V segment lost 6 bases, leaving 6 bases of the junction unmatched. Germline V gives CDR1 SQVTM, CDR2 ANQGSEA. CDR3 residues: CSVVPGQQETQYF. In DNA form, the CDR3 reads TGCAGCGTAGTTCCGGGACAGCAAGAGACCCAGTACTTC.

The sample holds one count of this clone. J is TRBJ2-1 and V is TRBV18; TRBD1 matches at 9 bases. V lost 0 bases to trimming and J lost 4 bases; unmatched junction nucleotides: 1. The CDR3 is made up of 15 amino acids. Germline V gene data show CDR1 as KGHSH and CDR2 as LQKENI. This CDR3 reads CASSPPGTGYNEQFF. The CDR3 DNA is TGTGCCAGCTCACCACCGGGGACAGGGTACAATGAGCAGTTCTTC.

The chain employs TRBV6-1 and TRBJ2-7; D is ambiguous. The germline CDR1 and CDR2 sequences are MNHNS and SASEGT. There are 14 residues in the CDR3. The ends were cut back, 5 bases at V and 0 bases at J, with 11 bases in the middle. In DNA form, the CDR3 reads TGTGCCAGCAGTACCGACTTCCGCTCCTACGAGCAGTACTTC. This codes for CASSTDFRSYEQYF.

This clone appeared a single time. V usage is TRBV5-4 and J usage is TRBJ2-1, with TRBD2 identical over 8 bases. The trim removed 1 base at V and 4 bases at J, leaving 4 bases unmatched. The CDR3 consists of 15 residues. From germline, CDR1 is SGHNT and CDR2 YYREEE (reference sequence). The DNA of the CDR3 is TGTGCCAGCAGCTTGAGCGGGGGTCTTTACAATGAGCAGTTCTTC. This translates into CASSLSGGLYNEQFF.